The 9 T cell receptor beta chains listed next were all sequenced from one sample in a study of T-cell reconstitution after alpha-beta-depleted transplantation in children. Unique molecular identifiers were used to barcode this TCRbeta library. MiXCR was run by TCRdb on the PCR reads, yielding one entry per CDR3 protein. The sample gives 150,000 to 250,000 distinct CDR3 sequences, about 6% of which show up once; roughly 4.7% is in the top ten. Sequences were derived from PBMCs, sampled before TCRalphabeta/CD19-depleted stem cell transplant. These TCRs come from a girl in the first two years of life with combined immunodeficiency, due to receive a stem cell transplant.

This clonotype was observed once. One base away lies a much larger clone, so this may be a sequencing read error. The CDR3 does not end in the conserved phenylalanine or tryptophan, so this is likely a read error. The chain couples TRBV7-2 to TRBJ2-7, with D hard to call. Trimming removed 5 bases at V and 0 bases at J, with 8 bases between. CDR1 and CDR2 (germline): SGHTA, FQGNSA. CDR3 length equals 13 residues. DNA of the CDR3: TGTGCCAGCAGCCCGGTGAGCTCCTACGAGCAGTACTAC. Its protein product is CASSPVSSYEQYY.

This clonotype has a count of ten or more. Here the CDR3 reads CASSQGTGALHF. CDR3 nucleotide sequence: TGCGCCAGCAGCCAGGGAACGGGGGCCCTCCACTTT. The V and J genes are TRBV4-1 and TRBJ1-6; tentatively, D is TRBD1 (5 bases). Germline CDR1 reads MGHRA; CDR2 reads YSYEKL. CDR3 length: 12 amino acids. The germline V and J ends were trimmed by 3 bases and 14 bases, with 11 bases remaining between them.

This clonotype was detected many times. At one of its ends the junction is not consistent with the germline gene, which may arise from a read error. This chain joins TRBV12-3 or TRBV12-4 and TRBJ2-1; 9 bases line up with TRBD2. The CDR3 consists of 13 residues. The CDR3 nucleotides read TGTGCCAGCAGTCTAGCGGGAACGAATGAGCAGTTCTTC. Its translation: CASSLAGTNEQFF.

This clonotype was seen more than once but under ten times. The chain uses TRBV11-1 and TRBJ2-1; no firm D call. The CDR3 contains 16 residues. V lost 5 bases, J lost 0 bases, and 14 bases lay in between. Per germline, CDR1 SGHAT and CDR2 FQDESV (reference sequence). The CDR3 DNA reads TGTGCCAGCAGCCTTCTCCCTTATAGCTCCTACAATGAGCAGTTCTTC. Translated, it gives CASSLLPYSSYNEQFF.

This clonotype was recorded at least ten times. The rearrangement links TRBV20-1 to TRBJ2-5, with D perhaps assigned TRBD1 or TRBD2 (5 bases each). The CDR3 length is 14 residues. Trimming pared 6 bases from V and 4 bases from J, leaving 18 bases between. From germline, CDR1 is DFQATT and CDR2 SNEGSKA (reference sequence). This CDR3 is CSAFPGRSRETQYF. The CDR3 DNA sequence: TGCAGTGCATTCCCGGGACGGTCCCGAGAGACCCAGTACTTC.

V and J are TRBV14 and TRBJ2-7; D uncertain. V lost 4 bases to trimming and J lost 3 bases, with 7 bases between them. The CDR3 is 12 residues long. CDR1 is SGHDN, CDR2 FVKESK, per germline. In DNA, the CDR3 is TGTGCCAGCAGCCCCAGCGACTACGAGCAGTACTTC. Its protein product is CASSPSDYEQYF.

This clonotype has at least ten counts. The chain combines TRBV12-3 or TRBV12-4 with TRBJ2-1; unclear D gene. This CDR3 has 16 amino acids. Trimming left V 3 bases short and J 5 bases short, with 17 bases between. Written as DNA, the CDR3 is TGTGCCAGCAGTTTCCTCTTTGCCCACCCCCACAATGAGCAGTTCTTC. Its protein product is CASSFLFAHPHNEQFF.

This clonotype occurred many times. The chain carries TRBV10-3 and TRBJ2-3; 9 nucleotides agree with TRBD2. CDR1 and CDR2 from the germline V gene are ENHRY and SYGVKD. The CDR3 is 17 residues long. Unmatched junction bases numbered 9, after V lost 0 bases and J lost 5 bases. The CDR3 is CAISESKASGKRDTQYF. The CDR3 coding sequence is TGTGCCATCAGTGAGTCGAAGGCTAGCGGGAAGAGAGATACGCAGTATTTT.

This clonotype was detected ten times or more. This chain connects TRBV29-1 to TRBJ2-5, with D possibly TRBD1 on 8 matching bases. Between the trimmed V and J ends, which lost 7 bases and 5 bases, there was a span of 14 bases. The CDR3 runs 12 residues. Germline V gene lookup returns CDR1 SQVTM and CDR2 ANQGSEA. Written as DNA, the CDR3 is TGCAGCGGTGGACAGGGAGGGGAGACCCAGTACTTC. Protein product: CSGGQGGETQYF.